The present TCR beta chain was sequenced within a study of blood T cell repertoires in COVID-19. V shed 4 bases and J 4 bases; nucleotides not matched to a gene: 12. Germline values: CDR1 MGHRA, CDR2 YSYEKL. This CDR3 spans 17 amino acids. Here immunoSEQ multiplex PCR was the method, and the copy in TCRdb shows in-frame clones only, minus some. The data contain 100,000 or so clones, over 75% of them singletons. The sequenced material came from peripheral blood. This chain links TRBV4-1 with TRBJ2-3, with 9 bases that match TRBD2. The source of this sequence is a human donor in a cohort sampled during active COVID-19. The CDR3 sequence is CASSRPRLAGNSDTQYF. The CDR3 DNA follows: TGCGCCAGCAGCCGCCCGCGGCTAGCGGGGAATTCAGATACGCAGTATTTT.